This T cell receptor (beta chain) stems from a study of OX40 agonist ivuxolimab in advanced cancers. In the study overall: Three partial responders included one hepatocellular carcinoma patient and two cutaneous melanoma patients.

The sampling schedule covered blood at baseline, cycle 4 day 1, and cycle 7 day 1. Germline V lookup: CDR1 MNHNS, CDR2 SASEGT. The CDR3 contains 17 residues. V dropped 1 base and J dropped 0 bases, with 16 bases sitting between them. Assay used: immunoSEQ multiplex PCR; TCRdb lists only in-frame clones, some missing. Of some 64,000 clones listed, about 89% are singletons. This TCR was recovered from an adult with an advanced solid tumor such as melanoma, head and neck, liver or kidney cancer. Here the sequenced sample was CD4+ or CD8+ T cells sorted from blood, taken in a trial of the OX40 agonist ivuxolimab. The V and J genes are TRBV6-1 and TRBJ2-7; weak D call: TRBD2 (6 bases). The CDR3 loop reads CASSEVAAQLTSYEQYF. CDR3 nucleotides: TGTGCCAGCAGTGAAGTAGCGGCCCAGTTAACCTCCTACGAGCAGTACTTC.